This T cell receptor beta chain was captured by sequencing in a study of blood T cell repertoires in COVID-19. Study at large: Sites across the United States, Italy and Spain contributed samples from acute and convalescent COVID-19. PBMCs, B-cell-depleted T cells, or T cells provided the cDNA or gDNA that made up the material.

The CDR3 spans 15 residues. Losses at the gene ends were 10 bases for V and 1 base for J; bases not matched to a gene: 9. The V gene's germline CDR1 is ENHRY and CDR2 SYGVKD. Original analysis: Counts of nucleated cells, estimated from reference gene primer amplification, were obtained. The table came from immunoSEQ multiplex PCR; TCRdb's copy has only in-frame clones and leaves some out. V and J calls and clone size follow that table, whereas D and trimming were derived from the DNA. In the table there are about 110,000 clones, 55% to 75% of which are singletons. The J gene is TRBJ2-2, the V gene TRBV10-3, with TRBD1 identical over 7 bases. The receptor was isolated from a woman between 40 and 50 years old with acute or convalescent COVID-19. Sequencing was performed on peripheral blood. The CDR3 here is CATEPGQMNTGELFF. The CDR3 DNA sequence: TGTGCCACAGAACCGGGACAGATGAACACCGGGGAGCTGTTTTTT.